This T cell receptor beta chain was recorded in a study of spatial heterogeneity in lung cancer. About the research overall: Raw reads showed each unique TCR and UMI combination turning up more than ten times on average.

The CDR3 has 13 residues. The germline V and J ends were trimmed by 3 bases and 3 bases, with 8 bases remaining between them. CDR1 is MNHNS, CDR2 SASEGT, per germline. A single record per CDR3 protein comes from TCRdb applying MiXCR to the 5' RACE reads. This sample has under 15,000 distinct CDR3 sequences, with about 15% found just once. Time point specified: sample taken at primary tumor resection. Extraction of whole RNA from tumor, nontumor lung or frozen PBMC preceded unsorted sequencing. The sample was PBMCs, taken at surgery. This sequence joins TRBV6-1 and TRBJ1-1; D might be TRBD1 (5 bases). This TCR was recovered from a male donor with early-stage non-small cell lung cancer. CDR3 nucleotide sequence: TGTGCCAGCAGTGAGACAGTAGACACTGAAGCTTTCTTT. It is translated as CASSETVDTEAFF.